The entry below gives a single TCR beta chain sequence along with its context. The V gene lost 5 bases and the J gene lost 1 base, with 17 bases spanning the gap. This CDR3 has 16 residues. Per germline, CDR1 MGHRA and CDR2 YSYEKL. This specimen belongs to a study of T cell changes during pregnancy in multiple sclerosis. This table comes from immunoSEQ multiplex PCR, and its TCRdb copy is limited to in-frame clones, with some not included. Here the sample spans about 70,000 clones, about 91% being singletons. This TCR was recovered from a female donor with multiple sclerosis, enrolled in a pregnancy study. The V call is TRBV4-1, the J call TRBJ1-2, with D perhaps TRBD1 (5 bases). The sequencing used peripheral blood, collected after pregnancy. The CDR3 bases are TGCGCCAGCAGCGGGTCGCGGGGCGAGGATAACTATGGCTACACCTTC. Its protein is CASSGSRGEDNYGYTF.